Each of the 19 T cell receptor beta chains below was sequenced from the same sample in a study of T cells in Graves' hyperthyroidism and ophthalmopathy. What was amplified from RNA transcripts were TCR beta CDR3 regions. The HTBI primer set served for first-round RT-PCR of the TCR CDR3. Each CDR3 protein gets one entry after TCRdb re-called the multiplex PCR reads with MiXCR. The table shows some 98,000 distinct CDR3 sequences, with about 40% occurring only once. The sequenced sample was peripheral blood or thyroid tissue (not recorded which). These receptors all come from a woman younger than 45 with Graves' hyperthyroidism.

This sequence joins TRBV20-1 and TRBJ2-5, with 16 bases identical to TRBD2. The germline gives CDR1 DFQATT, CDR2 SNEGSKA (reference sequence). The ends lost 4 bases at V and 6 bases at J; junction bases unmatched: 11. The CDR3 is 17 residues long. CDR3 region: CSANQGLAGGPAKTQYF. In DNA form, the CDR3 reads TGCAGTGCTAATCAGGGACTAGCGGGAGGGCCAGCAAAGACCCAGTACTTC.

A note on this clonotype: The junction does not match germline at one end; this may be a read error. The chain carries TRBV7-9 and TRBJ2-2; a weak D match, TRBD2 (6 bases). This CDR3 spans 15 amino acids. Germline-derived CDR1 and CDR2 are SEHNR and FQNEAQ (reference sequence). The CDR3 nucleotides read TGTGCCAGCAGCCGCGGGACGGTGAACACCGGGGAGCTGCTTTTT. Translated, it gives CASSRGTVNTGELLF.

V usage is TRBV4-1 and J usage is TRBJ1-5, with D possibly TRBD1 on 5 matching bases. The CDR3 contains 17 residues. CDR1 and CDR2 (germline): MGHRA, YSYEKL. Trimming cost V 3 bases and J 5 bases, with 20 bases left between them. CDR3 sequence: CASSHLFRSGRDQPQHF. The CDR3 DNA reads TGCGCCAGCAGCCACTTGTTCCGATCGGGACGGGATCAGCCCCAGCATTTT.

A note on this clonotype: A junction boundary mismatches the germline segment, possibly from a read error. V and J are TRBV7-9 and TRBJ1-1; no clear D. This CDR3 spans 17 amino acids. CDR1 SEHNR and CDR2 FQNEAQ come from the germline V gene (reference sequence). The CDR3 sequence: CASSLVPAATMNTEAFF. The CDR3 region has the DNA TGTGCCAGCAGCTTAGTTCCGGCAGCCACCATGAACACTGAAGCCTTCTTT.

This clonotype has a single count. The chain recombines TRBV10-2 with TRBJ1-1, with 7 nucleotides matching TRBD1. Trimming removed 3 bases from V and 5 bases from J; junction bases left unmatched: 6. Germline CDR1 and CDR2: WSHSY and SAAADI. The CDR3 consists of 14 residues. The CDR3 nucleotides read TGCGCCAGCAGTGACCCAGGGGGAGGAACTGAAGCTTTCTTT. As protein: CASSDPGGGTEAFF.

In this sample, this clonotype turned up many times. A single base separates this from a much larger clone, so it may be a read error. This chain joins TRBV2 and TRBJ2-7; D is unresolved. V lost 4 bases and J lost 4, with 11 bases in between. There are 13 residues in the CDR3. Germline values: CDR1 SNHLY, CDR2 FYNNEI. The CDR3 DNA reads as TGTGCCAGCAGTGGGTACGGAAATTACGAGCAGTACTTC. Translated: CASSGYGNYEQYF.

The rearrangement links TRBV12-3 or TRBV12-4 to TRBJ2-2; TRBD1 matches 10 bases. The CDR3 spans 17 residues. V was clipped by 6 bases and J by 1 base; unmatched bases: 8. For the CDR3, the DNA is TGTGCCAGCAGGCGACAGGGGGCGATCCTGAACACCGGGGAGCTGTTTTTT. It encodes CASRRQGAILNTGELFF.

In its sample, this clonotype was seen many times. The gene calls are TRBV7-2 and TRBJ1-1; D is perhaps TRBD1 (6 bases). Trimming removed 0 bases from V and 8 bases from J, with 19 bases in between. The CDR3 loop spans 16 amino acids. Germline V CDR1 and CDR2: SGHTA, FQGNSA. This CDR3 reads CASSLAPDPRQEEAFF. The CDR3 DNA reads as TGTGCCAGCAGCTTAGCTCCGGACCCAAGACAGGAGGAAGCTTTCTTT. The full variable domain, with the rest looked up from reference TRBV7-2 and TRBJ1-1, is GAGVSQSPSNKVTEKGKDVELRCDPISGHTALYWYRQSLGQGLEFLIYFQGNSAPDKSGLPSDRFSAERTGGSVSTLTIQRTQQEDSAVYLCASSLAPDPRQEEAFFGQGTRLTVV.

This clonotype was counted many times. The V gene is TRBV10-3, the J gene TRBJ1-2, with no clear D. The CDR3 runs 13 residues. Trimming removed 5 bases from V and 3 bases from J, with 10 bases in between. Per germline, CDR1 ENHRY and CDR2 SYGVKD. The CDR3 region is CAISREEDYGYTF. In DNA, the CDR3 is TGTGCCATCAGTCGGGAGGAGGACTATGGCTACACCTTC.

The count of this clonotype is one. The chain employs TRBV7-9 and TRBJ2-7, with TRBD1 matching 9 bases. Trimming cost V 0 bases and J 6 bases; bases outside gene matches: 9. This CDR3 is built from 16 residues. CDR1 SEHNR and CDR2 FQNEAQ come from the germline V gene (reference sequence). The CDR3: CASSLAGGDRVREQYF. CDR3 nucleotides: TGTGCCAGCAGCTTAGCGGGGGGGGACAGGGTCCGCGAGCAGTACTTC. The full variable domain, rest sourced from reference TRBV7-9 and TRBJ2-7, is DTGVSQNPRHKITKRGQNVTFRCDPISEHNRLYWYRQTLGQGPEFLTYFQNEAQLEKSRLLSDRFSAERPKGSFSTLEIQRTEQGDSAMYLCASSLAGGDRVREQYFGPGTRLTVT.

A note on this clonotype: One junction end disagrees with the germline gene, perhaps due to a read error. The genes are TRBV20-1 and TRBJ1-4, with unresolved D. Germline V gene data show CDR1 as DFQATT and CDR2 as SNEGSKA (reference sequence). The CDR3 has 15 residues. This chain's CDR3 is CSARDKAAGWEKPFF. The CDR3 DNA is TGCAGTGCTAGAGATAAAGCGGCAGGATGGGAGAAACCGTTTTTT.

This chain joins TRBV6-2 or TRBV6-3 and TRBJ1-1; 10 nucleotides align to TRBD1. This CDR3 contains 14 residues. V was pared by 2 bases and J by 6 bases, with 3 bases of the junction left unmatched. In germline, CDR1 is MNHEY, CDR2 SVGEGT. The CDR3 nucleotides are TGTGCCAGCAGTTACCTGACAGGGGGCGCTGAAGCTTTCTTT. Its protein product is CASSYLTGGAEAFF.

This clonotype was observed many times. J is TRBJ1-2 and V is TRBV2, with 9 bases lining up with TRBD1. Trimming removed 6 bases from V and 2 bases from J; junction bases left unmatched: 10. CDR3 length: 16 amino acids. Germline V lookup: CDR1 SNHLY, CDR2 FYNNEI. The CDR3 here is CASSAQWDRDNYGYTF. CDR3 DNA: TGTGCCAGCAGCGCCCAATGGGACAGGGACAACTATGGCTACACCTTC.

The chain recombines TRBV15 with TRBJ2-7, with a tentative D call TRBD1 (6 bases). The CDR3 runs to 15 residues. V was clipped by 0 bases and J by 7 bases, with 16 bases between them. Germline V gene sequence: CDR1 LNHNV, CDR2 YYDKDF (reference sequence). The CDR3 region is CATSREGNTGCEQYF. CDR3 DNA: TGTGCCACCAGCAGAGAGGGGAACACAGGGTGTGAGCAGTACTTC. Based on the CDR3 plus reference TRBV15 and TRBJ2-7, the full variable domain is DAMVIQNPRYQVTQFGKPVTLSCSQTLNHNVMYWYQQKSSQAPKLLFHYYDKDFNNEADTPDNFQSRRPNTSFCFLDIRSPGLGDTAMYLCATSREGNTGCEQYFGPGTRLTVT.

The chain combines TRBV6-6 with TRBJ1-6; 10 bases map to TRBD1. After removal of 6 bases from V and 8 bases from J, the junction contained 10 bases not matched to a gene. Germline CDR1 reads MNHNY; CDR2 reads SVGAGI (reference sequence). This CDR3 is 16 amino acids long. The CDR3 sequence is CASSPGQGRLDSPLHF. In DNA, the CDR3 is TGTGCCAGCAGCCCGGGACAGGGGCGTCTGGATTCACCCCTCCACTTT.

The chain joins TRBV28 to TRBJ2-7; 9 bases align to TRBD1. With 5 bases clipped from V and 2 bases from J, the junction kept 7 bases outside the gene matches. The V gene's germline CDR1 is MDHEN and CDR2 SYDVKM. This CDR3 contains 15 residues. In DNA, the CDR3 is TGTGCCAGCAGTCTCTACCGACAGGGGGCCTACGAGCAGTACTTC. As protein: CASSLYRQGAYEQYF.

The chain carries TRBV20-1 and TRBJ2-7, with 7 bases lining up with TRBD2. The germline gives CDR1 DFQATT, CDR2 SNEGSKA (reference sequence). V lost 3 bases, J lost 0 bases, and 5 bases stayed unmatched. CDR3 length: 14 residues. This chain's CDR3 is CSARVGGSSYEQYF. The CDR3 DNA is TGCAGTGCTAGGGTTGGCGGGAGCTCCTACGAGCAGTACTTC.

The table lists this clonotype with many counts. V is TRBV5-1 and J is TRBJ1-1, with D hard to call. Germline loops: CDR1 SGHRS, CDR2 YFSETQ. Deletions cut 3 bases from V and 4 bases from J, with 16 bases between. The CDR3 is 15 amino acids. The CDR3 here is CASSSSDWVGTEAFF. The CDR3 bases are TGCGCCAGCAGCTCCTCTGATTGGGTAGGCACTGAAGCTTTCTTT. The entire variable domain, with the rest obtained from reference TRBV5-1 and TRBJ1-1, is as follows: KAGVTQTPRYLIKTRGQQVTLSCSPISGHRSVSWYQQTPGQGLQFLFEYFSETQRNKGNFPGRFSGRQFSNSRSEMNVSTLELGDSALYLCASSSSDWVGTEAFFGQGTRLTVV.

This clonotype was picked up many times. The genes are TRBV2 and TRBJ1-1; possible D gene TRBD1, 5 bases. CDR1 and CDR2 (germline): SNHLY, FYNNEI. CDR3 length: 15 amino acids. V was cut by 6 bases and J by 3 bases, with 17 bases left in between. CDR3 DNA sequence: TGTGCCAGCAGGGGGGGAGGACTCAAATACACTGAAGCTTTCTTT. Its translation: CASRGGGLKYTEAFF.